This T cell receptor (beta chain) was sequenced during a study of PD-1 blockade in classical Hodgkin lymphoma. Trimming shortened V by 4 bases and J by 2 bases, and 17 bases separated the two germline ends. This CDR3 region has 16 residues. Germline CDR1 and CDR2: SEHNR and FQNEAQ (reference sequence). Points from the study as a whole: Compared with healthy donors, newly diagnosed patients reportedly showed lower baseline TCR diversity.

The sample's time point: cycle 4 day 1 (C4D1), after six to seven weeks of nivolumab. Every patient had relapsed following autologous stem cell transplantation, and cohorts differed in brentuximab vedotin exposure. Sequencing used immunoSEQ multiplex PCR; TCRdb keeps in-frame clones, though not all of them. Altogether tens of thousands of clones are present, 60% to 80% being singletons, with the ten largest covering over 2.5%. As for this clone: Its antigen is undetermined.

The receptor was isolated from a human donor with classical Hodgkin lymphoma. The J gene is TRBJ1-2, the V gene TRBV7-9, with unresolved D. Here the sequenced sample was peripheral blood mononuclear cells (PBMCs), taken before the fourth cycle of nivolumab. The CDR3 nucleotides are TGTGCCAGCAGCTCTAGCCTAATAACATTGAACTATGGCTACACCTTC. It encodes CASSSSLITLNYGYTF.